This T cell receptor beta chain came from a study of cytomegalovirus exposure and HLA in healthy donors. Overall study: Early released data had 80 million or so unique TCRs, all coming from HLA-typed donors. Clustering assigned 81% of the roughly 420 genotyped donors to the Caucasian-associated ancestry cluster.

Germline loops: CDR1 ENHRY, CDR2 SYGVKD. The CDR3 covers 14 residues. The V segment lost 7 bases and the J segment 5 bases; nucleotides outside the gene matches: 9. PCR involved 60 Vbeta and 13 Jbeta primers. Profiled with immunoSEQ multiplex PCR; TCRdb holds only in-frame clones, not every one. This sample's table reports over 200,000 clones. Sequencing used PBMCs. V gene TRBV10-3 combines with J gene TRBJ2-7, with 9 bases aligning to TRBD1. This clonotype was obtained from a woman aged 25-40 years in good health and CMV-seropositive. CDR3 sequence (DNA): TGTGCCATCAAGGCGGGACAGGGAGCCCACGAGCAGTACTTC. This gives the protein CAIKAGQGAHEQYF.